The present TCR beta chain was sequenced within a study of blood T cell repertoires in COVID-19. V shed 4 bases and J shed 5 bases, with 16 bases lying between them. The CDR3 length is 15 residues. CDR1 and CDR2 from the germline V gene are SGDLS and YYNGEE. TCRdb keeps only in-frame clones here, not all; method: immunoSEQ multiplex PCR. The table records fewer than 500,000 clones, 87% of them present only once. V gene TRBV9 combines with J gene TRBJ1-5; possible D gene TRBD1, 5 bases. The clonotype was recovered from a woman under 30 who had recovered from COVID-19. The sample taken for sequencing was PBMCs or T cells enriched from blood (not recorded which). Here the CDR3 reads CASSPPGSRDQPQHF. The CDR3 nucleotides read TGTGCCAGCAGCCCCCCAGGGTCCCGGGATCAGCCCCAGCATTTT.